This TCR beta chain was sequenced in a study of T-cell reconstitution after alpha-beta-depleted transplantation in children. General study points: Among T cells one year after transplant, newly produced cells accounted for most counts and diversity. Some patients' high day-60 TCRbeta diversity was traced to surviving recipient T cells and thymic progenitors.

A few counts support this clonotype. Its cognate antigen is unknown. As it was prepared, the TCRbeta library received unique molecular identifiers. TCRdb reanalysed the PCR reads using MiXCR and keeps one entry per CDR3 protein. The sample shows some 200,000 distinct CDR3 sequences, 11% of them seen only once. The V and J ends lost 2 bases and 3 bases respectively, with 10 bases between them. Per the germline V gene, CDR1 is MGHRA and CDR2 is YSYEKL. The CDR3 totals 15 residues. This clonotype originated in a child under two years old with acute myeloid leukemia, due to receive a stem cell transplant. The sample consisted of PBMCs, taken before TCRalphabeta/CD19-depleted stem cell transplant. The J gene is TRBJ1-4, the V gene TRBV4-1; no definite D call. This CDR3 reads CASSQRSQANEKLFF. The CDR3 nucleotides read TGCGCCAGCAGCCAAAGGTCCCAGGCTAATGAAAAACTGTTTTTT.